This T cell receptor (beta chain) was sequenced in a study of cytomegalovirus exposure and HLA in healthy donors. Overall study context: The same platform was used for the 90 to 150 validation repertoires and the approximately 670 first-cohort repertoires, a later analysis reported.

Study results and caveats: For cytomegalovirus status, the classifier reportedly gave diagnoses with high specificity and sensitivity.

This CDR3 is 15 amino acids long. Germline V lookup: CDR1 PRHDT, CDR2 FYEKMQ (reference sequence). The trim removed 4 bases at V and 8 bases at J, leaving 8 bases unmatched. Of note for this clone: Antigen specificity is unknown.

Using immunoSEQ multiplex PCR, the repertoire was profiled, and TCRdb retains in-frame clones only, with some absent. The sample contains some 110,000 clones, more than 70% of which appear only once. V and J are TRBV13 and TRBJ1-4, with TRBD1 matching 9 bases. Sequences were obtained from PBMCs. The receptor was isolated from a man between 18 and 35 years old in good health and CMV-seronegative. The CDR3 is CASSSTGQGGEKLFF. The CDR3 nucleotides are TGTGCCAGCAGCTCAACGGGACAGGGAGGGGAAAAACTGTTTTTT.